Listed below are T cell receptor beta chains from one sample, sequenced in a study of T cell repertoires in cytomegalovirus infection. TCRdb re-analysed the reads in MiXCR, keeping a single row per CDR3 protein. Altogether a few hundred thousand distinct CDR3 sequences are present, 12% to 15% being singletons, with the ten largest covering roughly 9.7%. The sample taken for sequencing was PBMCs. All receptors derive from a human donor in good health (CMV status not recorded). Some clones in this sample may be carry-over from other donors' samples. CDR3s include the opening cysteine and the closing phenylalanine or tryptophan. Each record gives: clone size, V gene, J gene, D gene, CDR3 DNA, CDR3 protein. D genes are given only for firm matches. Expanded clones get a size class; other rows say once, few or many, or leave the size out.

abundance: .; v_gene: TRBV5-4; j_gene: TRBJ1-6; d_gene: .; CDR3nt: TGTGCCAGCAGCTTGGGATTTAATAATTCACCCCTCCACTTT; CDR3aa: CASSLGFNNSPLHF
abundance: many; v_gene: TRBV7-2; j_gene: TRBJ1-5; d_gene: TRBD1; CDR3nt: TGTGCCAGCAGCTTAGTGAGAGGGGGCGGTCAGCCCCAGCATTTT; CDR3aa: CASSLVRGGGQPQHF
abundance: medium-sized; v_gene: TRBV7-3; j_gene: TRBJ2-1; d_gene: TRBD2; CDR3nt: TGTGCCAGCGGGACTAGCGGAGGGAATGAGCAGTTCTTC; CDR3aa: CASGTSGGNEQFF
abundance: many; v_gene: TRBV7-8; j_gene: TRBJ1-1; d_gene: TRBD1; CDR3nt: TGTGCCAGCAGCCCATACAGGGGGAAGAACACTGAAGCTTTCTTT; CDR3aa: CASSPYRGKNTEAFF
abundance: .; v_gene: TRBV12-3/TRBV12-4; j_gene: TRBJ2-7; d_gene: TRBD2; CDR3nt: TGTGCCAGCAGCTATAGCGGGATGGAGCAGTACTTC; CDR3aa: CASSYSGMEQYF
abundance: few; v_gene: TRBV4-2; j_gene: TRBJ2-1; d_gene: TRBD2; CDR3nt: TGTGCCAGCAGCCAAGATAGGGGACTAGCGGGAGGGCCCTCAATGATCAAGTTCTTC; CDR3aa: CASSQDRGLAGGPSMIKFF
abundance: many; v_gene: TRBV7-2; j_gene: TRBJ2-7; d_gene: TRBD1; CDR3nt: TGTGCCAGCAGTTATACCGGGACAGACCCCTACGAGCAGTACTTC; CDR3aa: CASSYTGTDPYEQYF
abundance: few; v_gene: TRBV29-1; j_gene: TRBJ2-7; d_gene: .; CDR3nt: TGCAGCGTTGAAGGTGGGCAGGAGACCTACGAGCAGTACTTC; CDR3aa: CSVEGGQETYEQYF
abundance: few; v_gene: TRBV6-6; j_gene: TRBJ2-3; d_gene: .; CDR3nt: TGTGCCAGCAGCCCCGAAGCGGGCCGGCATACAGATACGCAGTATTTT; CDR3aa: CASSPEAGRHTDTQYF
abundance: many; v_gene: TRBV7-2; j_gene: TRBJ1-6; d_gene: .; CDR3nt: TGTGCCAGCAGCTTAACCCGGGCAGGTGCCCTTTCACCCCTCCACTTT; CDR3aa: CASSLTRAGALSPLHF
abundance: many; v_gene: TRBV6-4; j_gene: TRBJ2-3; d_gene: TRBD2; CDR3nt: TGTGCCAGCAGCCCTTCGACTAGCGCAGATACGCAGTATTTT; CDR3aa: CASSPSTSADTQYF
abundance: few; v_gene: TRBV29-1; j_gene: TRBJ1-1; d_gene: .; CDR3nt: TGCAGCGTTTCGGCAAGAAACACTGAAGCTTTCTTT; CDR3aa: CSVSARNTEAFF
abundance: few; v_gene: TRBV7-2; j_gene: TRBJ1-2; d_gene: TRBD1; CDR3nt: TGTGCCAGCAGCTACACCGGGACAGCTAACTATGGCTACACCTTC; CDR3aa: CASSYTGTANYGYTF
abundance: .; v_gene: TRBV28; j_gene: TRBJ2-7; d_gene: .; CDR3nt: TGTGCCAGCAGTTACACTAGCCTGAGTTCCTACGAGCAGTACTTC; CDR3aa: CASSYTSLSSYEQYF
abundance: .; v_gene: TRBV3-1; j_gene: TRBJ1-4; d_gene: .; CDR3nt: TGTGCCAGCAGCCAAGATCCGGACGGTAATGAAAAACTGTTTTTT; CDR3aa: CASSQDPDGNEKLFF
abundance: few; v_gene: TRBV28; j_gene: TRBJ2-6; d_gene: .; CDR3nt: TGTGCCAGCAGTTTAGGAGGGTTCTTAGCTGGGGCCAACGTCCTGACTTTC; CDR3aa: CASSLGGFLAGANVLTF
abundance: .; v_gene: TRBV20-1; j_gene: TRBJ2-1; d_gene: TRBD1; CDR3nt: TGCAGTGCTAGAGATCGGGCAGGGGGAATTGAGCAGTTCTTC; CDR3aa: CSARDRAGGIEQFF
abundance: many; v_gene: TRBV7-3; j_gene: TRBJ1-1; d_gene: .; CDR3nt: TGTGCCAGCAGCTTATCGCAGGTGGGCACTGAAGCTTTCTTT; CDR3aa: CASSLSQVGTEAFF
abundance: few; v_gene: TRBV28; j_gene: TRBJ2-4; d_gene: .; CDR3nt: TGTGCCAGCAGTCTAGGTTCCTTAGTTACCGAAAACATTCAGTACTTC; CDR3aa: CASSLGSLVTENIQYF
abundance: many; v_gene: TRBV20-1; j_gene: TRBJ2-1; d_gene: TRBD2; CDR3nt: TGCAGTGCTAGAGGCGGGAGTAGTTACAATGAGCAGTTCTTC; CDR3aa: CSARGGSSYNEQFF
abundance: few; v_gene: TRBV10-3; j_gene: TRBJ2-1; d_gene: TRBD2; CDR3nt: TGTGCCATCACCGCGGGGGGGACCTACAATGAGCAGTTCTTC; CDR3aa: CAITAGGTYNEQFF
abundance: few; v_gene: TRBV20-1; j_gene: TRBJ2-7; d_gene: .; CDR3nt: TGCAGTGCTAGTTCGGCCCAATCGGGGTCCTACGAGCAGTACTTC; CDR3aa: CSASSAQSGSYEQYF
abundance: many; v_gene: TRBV12-3/TRBV12-4; j_gene: TRBJ2-3; d_gene: .; CDR3nt: TGTGCCAGCAGGCGGGGCACAGATACGCAGTATTTT; CDR3aa: CASRRGTDTQYF
abundance: many; v_gene: TRBV7-2; j_gene: TRBJ1-2; d_gene: .; CDR3nt: TGTGCCAGCAGCTGGTTCATAGGGCCAGTAAACTATGGCTACACCTTC; CDR3aa: CASSWFIGPVNYGYTF
abundance: few; v_gene: TRBV28; j_gene: TRBJ1-3; d_gene: TRBD1; CDR3nt: TGTGCCAGCAGTCTTATACAGGGGGCTTTTGGAAACACCATATATTTT; CDR3aa: CASSLIQGAFGNTIYF
abundance: .; v_gene: TRBV20-1; j_gene: TRBJ2-2; d_gene: .; CDR3nt: TGCAGTGCTAGAGATTATCGACTCGCGAACACCGGGGAGCTGTTTTTT; CDR3aa: CSARDYRLANTGELFF
abundance: .; v_gene: TRBV12-3/TRBV12-4; j_gene: TRBJ1-1; d_gene: .; CDR3nt: TGTGCCAGCAGTTTACGTGTCGGAGGTCAGACTGAAGCTTTCTTT; CDR3aa: CASSLRVGGQTEAFF
abundance: .; v_gene: TRBV28; j_gene: TRBJ2-1; d_gene: .; CDR3nt: TGTGCCAGCAGTCTCCGGACACCACCGGAGGAGTTCTTC; CDR3aa: CASSLRTPPEEFF
abundance: many; v_gene: TRBV11-2; j_gene: TRBJ1-1; d_gene: .; CDR3nt: TGTGCCAGCAGCCCCCAGCCGAACACTGAAGCTTTCTTT; CDR3aa: CASSPQPNTEAFF
abundance: many; v_gene: TRBV19; j_gene: TRBJ2-6; d_gene: .; CDR3nt: TGTGCCAGTAGGAGCAGGGTTGGGGCCAACGTCCTGACTTTC; CDR3aa: CASRSRVGANVLTF
abundance: few; v_gene: TRBV20-1; j_gene: TRBJ2-1; d_gene: .; CDR3nt: TGCAGTGCTAGGATAGTGAATGAGCAGTTCTTC; CDR3aa: CSARIVNEQFF
abundance: .; v_gene: TRBV5-1; j_gene: TRBJ2-7; d_gene: .; CDR3nt: TGCGCCAGCAGCGGTAGCGGTCCCTCCTACGAGCAGTACTTC; CDR3aa: CASSGSGPSYEQYF
abundance: many; v_gene: TRBV20-1; j_gene: TRBJ1-2; d_gene: .; CDR3nt: TGCAGTGCTAGTACAGGGAATGGCTACACCTTC; CDR3aa: CSASTGNGYTF
abundance: many; v_gene: TRBV20-1; j_gene: TRBJ1-1; d_gene: .; CDR3nt: TGCAGTGCTAGAGATTCAGGGGACACTGAAGCTTTCTTT; CDR3aa: CSARDSGDTEAFF
abundance: .; v_gene: TRBV29-1; j_gene: TRBJ2-1; d_gene: TRBD1; CDR3nt: TGCAGCGTTGTGTCAGGACAGGGGGCAACGTACAATGAGCAGTTCTTC; CDR3aa: CSVVSGQGATYNEQFF
abundance: many; v_gene: TRBV7-6; j_gene: TRBJ2-7; d_gene: TRBD1; CDR3nt: TGTGCCAGCAGCTTAGGTCCTGGACAGGGACCAAACGAGCAGTACTTC; CDR3aa: CASSLGPGQGPNEQYF
abundance: many; v_gene: TRBV7-9; j_gene: TRBJ1-1; d_gene: .; CDR3nt: TGTGCCAGCAGACCAACAGGGAGCACTGAAGCTTTCTTT; CDR3aa: CASRPTGSTEAFF
abundance: many; v_gene: TRBV20-1; j_gene: TRBJ1-2; d_gene: .; CDR3nt: TGCAGTGCTAGAGATGGGGACAAACTTTTGGCTAACTATGGCTACACCTTC; CDR3aa: CSARDGDKLLANYGYTF
abundance: few; v_gene: TRBV7-6; j_gene: TRBJ2-5; d_gene: .; CDR3nt: TGTGCCAGCAGCCCCCCGGGGGTAACAGAGACCCAGTACTTC; CDR3aa: CASSPPGVTETQYF
abundance: .; v_gene: TRBV20-1; j_gene: TRBJ2-7; d_gene: .; CDR3nt: TGCCCTCGAGTTAACTACGAGCAGTACTTC; CDR3aa: CPRVNYEQYF
abundance: many; v_gene: TRBV7-3; j_gene: TRBJ2-2; d_gene: TRBD1; CDR3nt: TGTGCCAGCAGACGGGACAGGGGCAGCACCGGGGAGCTGTTTTTT; CDR3aa: CASRRDRGSTGELFF
abundance: .; v_gene: TRBV29-1; j_gene: TRBJ2-3; d_gene: .; CDR3nt: TGCAGCGTTGGGGACGGTCGGGATACGCAGTATTTT; CDR3aa: CSVGDGRDTQYF
abundance: many; v_gene: TRBV28; j_gene: TRBJ2-7; d_gene: .; CDR3nt: TGTGCCAGCAGTTTAGAGAGAGGGTACGAGCAGTACTTC; CDR3aa: CASSLERGYEQYF
abundance: many; v_gene: TRBV7-2; j_gene: TRBJ2-5; d_gene: TRBD2; CDR3nt: TGTGCCAGGCTATTATCGGGGGCCCAACGAAGGACTAGCGGGGTAGGCGTGGAGACCCAGTACTTC; CDR3aa: CARLLSGAQRRTSGVGVETQYF
abundance: few; v_gene: TRBV5-1; j_gene: TRBJ1-3; d_gene: TRBD1; CDR3nt: TGCGCCAGCAGCCGGGGACAGGTCAGCTCTGGAAACACCATATATTTT; CDR3aa: CASSRGQVSSGNTIYF
abundance: many; v_gene: TRBV28; j_gene: TRBJ1-4; d_gene: .; CDR3nt: TGTGCCAGCAGTGGAATAGCCACAACTAATGAAAAACTGTTTTTT; CDR3aa: CASSGIATTNEKLFF
abundance: once; v_gene: TRBV20-1; j_gene: TRBJ2-1; d_gene: TRBD2; CDR3nt: TGCAGTGCCCATAGCGGGAGCTCCTACAATGAGCAGTTCTTC; CDR3aa: CSAHSGSSYNEQFF
abundance: many; v_gene: TRBV7-9; j_gene: TRBJ1-1; d_gene: TRBD1; CDR3nt: TGTGCCAGCAGCGCGGTCCCCCCAGGGGGCGCATTTGGTAGGACTGAAGCTTTCTTT; CDR3aa: CASSAVPPGGAFGRTEAFF
abundance: few; v_gene: TRBV20-1; j_gene: TRBJ2-5; d_gene: TRBD2; CDR3nt: TGCAGTGCCGACCCATGGCGGGGGGTGCGGGAGACCCAGTACTTC; CDR3aa: CSADPWRGVRETQYF
abundance: many; v_gene: TRBV11-1; j_gene: TRBJ2-2; d_gene: TRBD1; CDR3nt: TGTGCCAGCACCCCCTCCAGAGGGGGCATCGGGACCGGGGAGCTGTTTTTT; CDR3aa: CASTPSRGGIGTGELFF
abundance: few; v_gene: TRBV20-1; j_gene: TRBJ2-1; d_gene: .; CDR3nt: TGCAGTGCTACCGGAAATGAGCAGTTCTTC; CDR3aa: CSATGNEQFF
abundance: many; v_gene: TRBV4-2; j_gene: TRBJ1-2; d_gene: .; CDR3nt: TGTGCCAGCAGCCAGGAACAACACTATGGCTACACCTTC; CDR3aa: CASSQEQHYGYTF
abundance: few; v_gene: TRBV29-1; j_gene: TRBJ2-1; d_gene: TRBD1; CDR3nt: TGCAGCGTTGCGGGACAGGAGGGGTTCTACAATGAGCAGTTCTTC; CDR3aa: CSVAGQEGFYNEQFF
abundance: many; v_gene: TRBV7-8; j_gene: TRBJ1-1; d_gene: .; CDR3nt: TGTGCCAGCAGCACCGGGACTCTGAACACTGAAGCTTTCTTT; CDR3aa: CASSTGTLNTEAFF
abundance: few; v_gene: TRBV7-8; j_gene: TRBJ1-2; d_gene: .; CDR3nt: TGTGCCAGCAGCCCAACAAGCCAAATCTATGGCTACACCTTC; CDR3aa: CASSPTSQIYGYTF